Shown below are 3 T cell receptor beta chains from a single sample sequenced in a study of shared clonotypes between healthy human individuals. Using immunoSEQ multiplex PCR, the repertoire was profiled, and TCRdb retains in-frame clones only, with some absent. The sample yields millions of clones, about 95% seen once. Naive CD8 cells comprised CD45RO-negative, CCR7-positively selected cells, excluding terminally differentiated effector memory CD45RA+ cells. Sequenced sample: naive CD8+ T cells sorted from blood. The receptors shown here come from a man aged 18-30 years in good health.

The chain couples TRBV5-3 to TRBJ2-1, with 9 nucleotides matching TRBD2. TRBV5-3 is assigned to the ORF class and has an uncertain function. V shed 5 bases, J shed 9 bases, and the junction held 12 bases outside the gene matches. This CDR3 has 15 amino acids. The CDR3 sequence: CARRHVAGVGGEQFF. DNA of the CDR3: TGTGCCAGAAGACACGTAGCGGGAGTAGGGGGTGAGCAGTTCTTC.

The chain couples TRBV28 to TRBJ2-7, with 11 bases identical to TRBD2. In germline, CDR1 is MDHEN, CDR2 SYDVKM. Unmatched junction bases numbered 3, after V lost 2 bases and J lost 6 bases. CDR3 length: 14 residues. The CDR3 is CASSLVGLAGEQYF. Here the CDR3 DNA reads TGTGCCAGCAGTTTAGTCGGACTAGCGGGCGAGCAGTACTTC.

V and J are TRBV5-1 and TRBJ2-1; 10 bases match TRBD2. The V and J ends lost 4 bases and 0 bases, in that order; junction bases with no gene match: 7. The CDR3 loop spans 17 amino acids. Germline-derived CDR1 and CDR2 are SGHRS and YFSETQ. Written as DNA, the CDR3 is TGCGCCAGCAGCCCCACACTAGCGGGGATCTCCTACAATGAGCAGTTCTTC. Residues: CASSPTLAGISYNEQFF.